Only one count was recorded for the clone carrying this T cell receptor (beta chain). The data originate from a study of blood T cell repertoires in COVID-19. Sequencing was performed with immunoSEQ multiplex PCR; in TCRdb, only in-frame clones are kept and a portion is missing. The sample holds approximately 150,000 clones; over 80% are singletons and the top ten take less than 0.95%. J lost 0 bases, V lost 6 bases, and 10 bases had no gene match. CDR1 is SNHLY, CDR2 FYNNEI, per germline. The CDR3 sequence is 16 residues long. This clonotype originated in a woman between 50 and 59 years old with acute or convalescent COVID-19. This chain joins TRBV2 and TRBJ1-1, with TRBD1 matching over 7 bases. The sample taken for sequencing was peripheral blood. CDR3 DNA: TGTGCCAGCAGACCCTTACAGGGGACCATGAACACTGAAGCTTTCTTT. Residues: CASRPLQGTMNTEAFF. The whole variable domain, remainder taken from reference TRBV2 and TRBJ1-1, is EPEVTQTPSHQVTQMGQEVILRCVPISNHLYFYWYRQILGQKVEFLVSFYNNEISEKSEIFDDQFSVERPDGSNFTLKIRSTKLEDSAMYFCASRPLQGTMNTEAFFGQGTRLTVV.